This TCR beta chain was recovered during a study of blood T cell repertoires in COVID-19. Study as a whole: From T cells, B-cell-depleted T cells, or PBMCs came the material, which was cDNA or gDNA.

TCRdb's table, derived via immunoSEQ multiplex PCR, lists solely in-frame clones and lacks some. Of 50,000 to 75,000 clones listed, more than 85% were seen once; the top ten hold 4% to 6%. The count of this clone is one. The V and J ends lost 1 base and 3 bases respectively, with 12 bases between them. The CDR3 is 16 residues long. The germline CDR1 and CDR2 sequences are LGHDT and YNNKEL (reference sequence). The clonotype was recovered from a man older than 75 in a cohort sampled during active COVID-19. The sequenced sample was peripheral blood. The chain recombines TRBV3-1 (or the pseudogene TRBV3-2) with TRBJ2-2; possible D gene TRBD1, 6 bases. CDR3 DNA: TGTGCCAGCAGCCAAGCTGGGACAACGCACACCGGGGAGCTGTTTTTT. It translates to CASSQAGTTHTGELFF.